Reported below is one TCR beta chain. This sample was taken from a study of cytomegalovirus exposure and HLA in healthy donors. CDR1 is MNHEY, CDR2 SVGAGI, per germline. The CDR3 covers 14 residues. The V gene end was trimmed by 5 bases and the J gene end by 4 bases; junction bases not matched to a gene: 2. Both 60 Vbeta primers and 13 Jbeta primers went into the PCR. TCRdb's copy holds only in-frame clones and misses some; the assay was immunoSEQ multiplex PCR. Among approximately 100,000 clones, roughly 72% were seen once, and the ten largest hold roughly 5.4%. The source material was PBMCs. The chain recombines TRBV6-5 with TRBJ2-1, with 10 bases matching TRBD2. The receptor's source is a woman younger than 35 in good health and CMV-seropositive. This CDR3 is CASSASGGYNEQFF. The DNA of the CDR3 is TGTGCCAGCAGTGCTAGCGGGGGTTACAATGAGCAGTTCTTC.